This TCR beta chain appears in the sequencing data of a study of T cells in Graves' hyperthyroidism and ophthalmopathy. This clonotype has a count of ten or more. Template material for amplifying TCR beta CDR3 regions consisted of RNA transcripts. RT-PCR in the first round (using the HTBI primer set) targeted the TCR CDR3. One entry per CDR3 protein, called by TCRdb with MiXCR from the multiplex PCR reads. The table lists hundreds of thousands of distinct CDR3 sequences, roughly 14% of them singletons. In the ophthalmopathy cohort, Clinical Activity Score was at least 3, NOSPECS grade at least 4, and duration under 3 months. Deletions cut 0 bases from V and 5 bases from J, with 12 bases between. This CDR3 region has 14 residues. The germline CDR1 and CDR2 sequences are SGHRS and YFSETQ.

The sequence was obtained from a woman in her 40s with Graves' ophthalmopathy. This chain connects TRBV5-1 to TRBJ2-7, with D unclear. The sequencing input was blood. The CDR3 region has the DNA TGCGCCAGCAGCTTGGTGCAAAAGTTTGACGAGCAGTACTTC. As protein: CASSLVQKFDEQYF. The entire variable domain, with the rest obtained from reference TRBV5-1 and TRBJ2-7, is as follows: KAGVTQTPRYLIKTRGQQVTLSCSPISGHRSVSWYQQTPGQGLQFLFEYFSETQRNKGNFPGRFSGRQFSNSRSEMNVSTLELGDSALYLCASSLVQKFDEQYFGPGTRLTVT.